A selection of T cell receptor beta chains follows, all from one sample in a study of blood T cells in healthy people across ages. TCRdb re-derived calls from the 5' RACE reads in MiXCR, one entry per CDR3 protein. The data hold about 680,000 distinct CDR3 sequences, with around half observed a single time. Material: blood. All receptors derive from a woman aged 60-70 years in good health. Each CDR3 is given with its conserved first and last residue. Each record gives: D gene, clone size, J gene, V gene, CDR3 DNA, CDR3 protein. The D gene is left open where the match is weak. The size field is filled for only some rows; it gives once, few, many or a size class.

d_gene: TRBD2; abundance: -; j_gene: TRBJ2-3; v_gene: TRBV30; CDR3nt: TGTGCCTGGAGTGTAAGGAGGAGCGGGACGAGCACAGATACGCAGTATTTT; CDR3aa: CAWSVRRSGTSTDTQYF
d_gene: -; abundance: -; j_gene: TRBJ2-5; v_gene: TRBV28; CDR3nt: TGTGCCAGCAGTACCATGACCCGGACAGTGACCGAGACCAAGCAGTACTTC; CDR3aa: CASSTMTRTVTETKQYF
d_gene: -; abundance: -; j_gene: TRBJ2-7; v_gene: TRBV10-2; CDR3nt: TGCGCCAGCAGTGAGTCAGGGCGGGGCTACGAGCAGTACTTC; CDR3aa: CASSESGRGYEQYF
d_gene: -; abundance: -; j_gene: TRBJ1-1; v_gene: TRBV20-1; CDR3nt: TGCAGTGCTAGAGGGTCACATGGCAACACTGAAGCTTTCTTT; CDR3aa: CSARGSHGNTEAFF
d_gene: -; abundance: -; j_gene: TRBJ2-7; v_gene: TRBV5-1; CDR3nt: TGCGCCAGCAGCTGGGGGGCCGAGCAGTACTTC; CDR3aa: CASSWGAEQYF
d_gene: TRBD1; abundance: few; j_gene: TRBJ2-5; v_gene: TRBV6-6; CDR3nt: TGTGCCAGCAGCCCCAGGGACAGTCATGGAGAGACCCAGTACTTC; CDR3aa: CASSPRDSHGETQYF
d_gene: -; abundance: -; j_gene: TRBJ1-3; v_gene: TRBV6-1; CDR3nt: TGTGCCAGCACCCTGAGCTCTGGAAACACCATATATTTT; CDR3aa: CASTLSSGNTIYF
d_gene: TRBD1; abundance: few; j_gene: TRBJ1-2; v_gene: TRBV25-1; CDR3nt: TGTGCCAGCAGGGAAACAGGGGACTATGGCTACACCTTC; CDR3aa: CASRETGDYGYTF
d_gene: -; abundance: -; j_gene: TRBJ2-3; v_gene: TRBV6-6; CDR3nt: TGTGCCAGCAGTTATCGTCGGTCACCCCAGGTCACAGATACGCAGTATTTT; CDR3aa: CASSYRRSPQVTDTQYF
d_gene: TRBD2; abundance: -; j_gene: TRBJ2-7; v_gene: TRBV29-1; CDR3nt: TGCAGCGTGGCTAGCGGGAGAGGGGGTGAGCAGTACTTC; CDR3aa: CSVASGRGGEQYF
d_gene: TRBD1; abundance: -; j_gene: TRBJ1-2; v_gene: TRBV7-9; CDR3nt: TGTGCCAGCAGCTTGGATAGACAGGGGGGTTACTATGGCTACACCTTC; CDR3aa: CASSLDRQGGYYGYTF
d_gene: -; abundance: -; j_gene: TRBJ2-7; v_gene: TRBV14; CDR3nt: TGTGCCAGCAGCCGACCGGACATTTTCTACGAGCAGTACTTC; CDR3aa: CASSRPDIFYEQYF
d_gene: -; abundance: -; j_gene: TRBJ2-1; v_gene: TRBV7-3; CDR3nt: TGTGCCAGCAGTTGGGACGGTAGAATTAATGAGCAGTTCTTC; CDR3aa: CASSWDGRINEQFF
d_gene: TRBD1; abundance: -; j_gene: TRBJ1-2; v_gene: TRBV20-1; CDR3nt: TGCAGTGCTAGAGATCAGGGGGACTATGGCTACACCTTC; CDR3aa: CSARDQGDYGYTF
d_gene: TRBD2; abundance: -; j_gene: TRBJ2-5; v_gene: TRBV29-1; CDR3nt: TGCAGCGTAGGGACCGGACTAGCTTTTTGGCAGTACTTC; CDR3aa: CSVGTGLAFWQYF
d_gene: -; abundance: -; j_gene: TRBJ2-1; v_gene: TRBV29-1; CDR3nt: TGCAGCGTAGCCCCACCCAGCCAGAATGAGCAGTTCTTC; CDR3aa: CSVAPPSQNEQFF
d_gene: -; abundance: -; j_gene: TRBJ1-1; v_gene: TRBV20-1; CDR3nt: TGCAGTGCCACTCAAACAGGGTTCGAAGCTTTCTTT; CDR3aa: CSATQTGFEAFF
d_gene: TRBD1; abundance: -; j_gene: TRBJ1-1; v_gene: TRBV7-3; CDR3nt: TGTGCCAGCAGCCGAACCACAGGGGAGAACACTGAAGCTTTCTTT; CDR3aa: CASSRTTGENTEAFF
d_gene: TRBD2; abundance: -; j_gene: TRBJ2-2; v_gene: TRBV20-1; CDR3nt: TGCAGTGCTAGAGTGGCGGGAGGACCCTCGAACACCGGGGAGCTGTTTTTT; CDR3aa: CSARVAGGPSNTGELFF
d_gene: -; abundance: -; j_gene: TRBJ2-3; v_gene: TRBV29-1; CDR3nt: TGCAGCGTGAATGTCCGCACAGATACGCAGTATTTT; CDR3aa: CSVNVRTDTQYF
d_gene: -; abundance: -; j_gene: TRBJ1-5; v_gene: TRBV20-1; CDR3nt: TGCAGTGCTAGAGACCCTAACAGGGACGGTCAGCCCCAGCATTTT; CDR3aa: CSARDPNRDGQPQHF
d_gene: TRBD2; abundance: -; j_gene: TRBJ2-1; v_gene: TRBV5-1; CDR3nt: TGCGCCAACAGCTTGGTTATAGCGGGGGACCAGTTCTTC; CDR3aa: CANSLVIAGDQFF
d_gene: -; abundance: -; j_gene: TRBJ1-6; v_gene: TRBV3-1; CDR3nt: TGTGCCAGCAGCCAATCGAGGGGCAGGGCGGAAAGTCGACTTTATTCACCCCTCCACTTT; CDR3aa: CASSQSRGRAESRLYSPLHF
d_gene: -; abundance: -; j_gene: TRBJ1-2; v_gene: TRBV5-1; CDR3nt: TGCGCCAGCAGCTTGGTTGAGGGAGGAGACTATGGCTACACCTTC; CDR3aa: CASSLVEGGDYGYTF
d_gene: TRBD2; abundance: -; j_gene: TRBJ2-1; v_gene: TRBV20-1; CDR3nt: TGCAGTGCTAAGCGGGAGATCTACAATGAGCAGTTCTTC; CDR3aa: CSAKREIYNEQFF
d_gene: TRBD2; abundance: -; j_gene: TRBJ2-5; v_gene: TRBV27; CDR3nt: TGTGCCAGCAGTGGACTAGCGGGATTAGAGACCCAGTACTTC; CDR3aa: CASSGLAGLETQYF
d_gene: -; abundance: few; j_gene: TRBJ1-2; v_gene: TRBV10-3; CDR3nt: TGTGCCATCCAGCTGCCCGGTGGCTATGGCTACACCTTC; CDR3aa: CAIQLPGGYGYTF
d_gene: -; abundance: -; j_gene: TRBJ2-7; v_gene: TRBV12-3/TRBV12-4; CDR3nt: TGTGCCAGCAGTTCCCGAGAAACCTACGAGCAGTACTTC; CDR3aa: CASSSRETYEQYF
d_gene: TRBD2; abundance: few; j_gene: TRBJ2-7; v_gene: TRBV27; CDR3nt: TGTGCCAGCAGTTCGGGACTAGCGGGAGGCAGGTACGAGCAGTACTTC; CDR3aa: CASSSGLAGGRYEQYF